This TCR beta chain originates from a study of Graves' ophthalmopathy and Graves' hyperthyroidism. General study findings and limits: Ophthalmopathy could be told apart from stable hyperthyroidism by a 13-signature model (around 85% sensitivity, around 79% specificity). Predictions made by the model for ophthalmopathy progression reached over 55% sensitivity and about 72% specificity.

No donor had other autoimmune disease, uncontrolled infection, pregnancy or lactation. Clinical symptoms, serum thyroxine, TRAb, thyroid ultrasound and orbital computed tomography determined diagnosis. Beta-chain TCR CDR3 regions were amplified from RNA transcripts. First-round RT-PCR relied on HTBI primers, and a second-round multiplex PCR came next. One entry per CDR3 protein, called by TCRdb with MiXCR from the multiplex PCR reads. This sample has over a million distinct CDR3 sequences, with about two fifths found just once. Germline lookup yields CDR1 KGHDR and CDR2 SFDVKD. This CDR3 has 15 amino acids. V shed 4 bases and J 5 bases; nucleotides not matched to a gene: 6. Only a few counts were recorded for this clonotype. Its antigen is not identified.

This chain connects TRBV24-1 to TRBJ1-5; 8 positions agree with TRBD1. The TCR originated in an adult man with Graves' hyperthyroidism. The sample was peripheral blood or thyroid tissue (not recorded which). The CDR3 here is CATSDATGADQPQHF. In DNA form, the CDR3 reads TGTGCCACCAGTGACGCGACAGGGGCGGATCAGCCCCAGCATTTT.